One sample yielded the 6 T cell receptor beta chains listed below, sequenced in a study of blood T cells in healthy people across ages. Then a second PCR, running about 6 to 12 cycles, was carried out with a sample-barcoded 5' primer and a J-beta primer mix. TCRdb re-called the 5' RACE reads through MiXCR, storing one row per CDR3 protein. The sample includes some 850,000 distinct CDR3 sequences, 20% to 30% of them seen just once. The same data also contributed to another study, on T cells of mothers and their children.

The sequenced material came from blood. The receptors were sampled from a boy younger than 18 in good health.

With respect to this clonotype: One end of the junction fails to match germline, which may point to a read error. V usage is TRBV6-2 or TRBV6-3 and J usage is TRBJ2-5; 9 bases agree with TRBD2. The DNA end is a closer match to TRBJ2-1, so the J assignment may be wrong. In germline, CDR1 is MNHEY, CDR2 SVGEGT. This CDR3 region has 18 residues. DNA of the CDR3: TGTGCCAACAGTTACTCGGTTAGCGGGGGCTACTATGGCAATGAGCAGTTCTTC. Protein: CANSYSVSGGYYGNEQFF.

In DNA form, the CDR3 reads TGTGCCAGCAGCGCCCCAGGGGGGGCAGAGGAGACCCAGTACTTC. Translating gives CASSAPGGAEETQYF. The J gene is TRBJ2-5, the V gene TRBV7-9; D might be TRBD1 or TRBD2, each matching 7 bases. The CDR3 runs 15 residues. The V gene's germline CDR1 is SEHNR and CDR2 FQNEAQ (reference sequence). Trimming shortened V by 5 bases and J by 5 bases, and 18 bases separated the two germline ends.

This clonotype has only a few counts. CDR3 in amino acids: CASTCWGGGANVLTF. The DNA of the CDR3 is TGTGCCAGCACCTGCTGGGGTGGGGGGGCCAACGTCCTGACTTTC. This sequence joins TRBV28 and TRBJ2-6; D is unclear. CDR1 and CDR2 (germline): MDHEN, SYDVKM. This CDR3 has 15 residues. V was pared by 7 bases and J by 4 bases, with 14 bases between.

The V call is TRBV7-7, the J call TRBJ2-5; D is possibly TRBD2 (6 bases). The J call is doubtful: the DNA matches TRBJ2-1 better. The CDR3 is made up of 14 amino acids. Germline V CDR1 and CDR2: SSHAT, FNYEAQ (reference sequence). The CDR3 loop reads CASSSTLAISEQFF. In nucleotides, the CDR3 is TGTGCCAGCAGCTCAACCCTAGCGATCAGTGAGCAGTTCTTC.

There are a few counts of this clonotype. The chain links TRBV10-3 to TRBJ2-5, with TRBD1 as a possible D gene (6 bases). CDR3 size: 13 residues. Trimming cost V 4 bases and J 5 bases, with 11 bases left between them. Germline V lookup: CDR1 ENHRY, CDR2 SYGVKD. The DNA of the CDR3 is TGTGCCATCAGTGTCGACAGGCTGGAGACCCAGTACTTC. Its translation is CAISVDRLETQYF.

The CDR3 sequence is CASSGDLGETQYF. The DNA for the CDR3 is TGTGCCAGCTCAGGGGATTTAGGGGAGACCCAGTACTTC. The chain combines TRBV12-3 or TRBV12-4 with TRBJ2-1, with D possibly TRBD1 on 6 matching bases. Near its end, the DNA agrees better with TRBJ2-5, so the J call may be wrong. This CDR3 is 13 amino acids long.